The clone carrying this T cell receptor beta chain was recorded only once. These data originate in a study of T cell repertoires and HLA-DP antigens. Only in-frame clones appear in the TCRdb table, and some are missing; sequencing was by immunoSEQ multiplex PCR. The sample has a few thousand clones, 76% seen once. After 15 days' expansion, CD4+ cells were restimulated about 23 h with HeLa expressing allogeneic DPB1. Cells were stimulated with HeLa cells transduced with HLA-DPA1/DPB1, HLA-DM, invariant chain and CD80. Purity of the untouched CD4+ T cells was about 97.7%. The sequence was collected from a young woman in good health and CMV-seronegative. Sample: CD137- CD4+ T cells from cultured PBMCs.

This CDR3 is CASSPLGGGKGTNTEAFF. As DNA, the CDR3 is TGTGCCAGCTCACCACTTGGGGGAGGAAAGGGAACGAACACTGAAGCTTTCTTT. The chain employs TRBV18 and TRBJ1-1; D possibly corresponds to TRBD1 (5 bases). The CDR3 sequence is 18 residues long. The germline CDR1 and CDR2 sequences are KGHSH and LQKENI. Trimming stripped 1 base from V and 1 base from J, with 19 bases between.